Shown below are 28 T cell receptor beta chains from a single sample sequenced in a study of PD-1 blockade in classical Hodgkin lymphoma. The sample's time point: newly diagnosed, previously untreated cHL patient sample. Generated by immunoSEQ multiplex PCR, the TCRdb table keeps only in-frame clones and is missing some. The sample carries tens of thousands of clones, around 94% recorded once. The sequencing input was peripheral blood mononuclear cells (PBMCs). The receptors derive from a human donor with classical Hodgkin lymphoma.

V and J are TRBV27 and TRBJ1-5, with D possibly TRBD1 on 5 matching bases. This CDR3 region has 15 residues. V was cut by 10 bases and J by 6 bases, with 22 bases left in between. Germline CDR1 reads MNHEY; CDR2 reads SMNVEV (reference sequence). The CDR3 loop reads CATNPMGQGGQPQHF. Here the CDR3 DNA reads TGTGCCACCAATCCAATGGGGCAGGGAGGTCAGCCCCAGCATTTT.

J is TRBJ2-3 and V is TRBV6-5; tentative D call: TRBD1 (6 bases). CDR1 is MNHEY and CDR2 is SVGAGI in the germline V gene. The CDR3 loop spans 14 amino acids. The V end lost 6 bases, the J end lost 5 bases, and 15 bases lay between the germline ends. CDR3 bases: TGTGCCAGCAGCCACAGGGATTTTAAAGATACGCAGTATTTT. Translating it yields CASSHRDFKDTQYF.

This sequence joins TRBV6-5 and TRBJ2-1; a weak D match, TRBD1 (5 bases). This CDR3 comprises 14 residues. With 5 bases removed from V and 3 bases from J, the gap between germline ends came to 11 bases. The germline V gene encodes CDR1 MNHEY and CDR2 SVGAGI. The CDR3 region is CASSQRQLYNEQFF. The CDR3 DNA follows: TGTGCCAGCAGTCAAAGACAGCTCTACAATGAGCAGTTCTTC.

The chain links TRBV5-5 to TRBJ1-5; D is undetermined. The CDR3 covers 16 residues. The germline gives CDR1 SGHKS, CDR2 YYEKEE (reference sequence). Trimming shortened V by 0 bases and J by 4 bases, and 14 bases separated the two germline ends. In DNA, the CDR3 is TGTGCCAGCAGCTTGGGTACGGGCGCCTTTAATCAGCCCCAGCATTTT. Translation: CASSLGTGAFNQPQHF.

In its sample, this clone was seen a few times. The chain combines TRBV7-8 with TRBJ2-7, with D unclear. Trimming left V 3 bases short and J 2 bases short, with 8 bases between. This CDR3 has 13 amino acids. Germline V gene data show CDR1 as SGHVS and CDR2 as FQNEAQ. As DNA, the CDR3 is TGTGCCAGCAGCTTCGTGAGGCCCTACGAGCAGTACTTC. It specifies CASSFVRPYEQYF.

The chain has TRBV9 and TRBJ1-3, with D maybe TRBD1 (6 bases). The CDR3 spans 15 residues. Germline CDR1 SGDLS, CDR2 YYNGEE. V was clipped by 1 base and J by 4 bases, with 12 bases between them. CDR3 residues: CASSVSQGSGNTIYF. The CDR3 nucleotides read TGTGCCAGCAGCGTAAGTCAGGGGAGCGGAAACACCATATATTTT. The whole variable domain, remainder taken from reference TRBV9 and TRBJ1-3, is DSGVTQTPKHLITATGQRVTLRCSPRSGDLSVYWYQQSLDQGLQFLIQYYNGEERAKGNILERFSAQQFPDLHSELNLSSLELGDSALYFCASSVSQGSGNTIYFGEGSWLTVV.

The chain has TRBV19 and TRBJ2-7; TRBD2 might be the D (5 bases). Trimming took off 7 bases at V and 0 bases at J, with 16 bases between the two ends. Germline CDR1 and CDR2: LNHDA and SQIVND (reference sequence). The CDR3 runs 15 residues. CDR3 sequence: CASKARETSSYEQYF. The CDR3 nucleotides read TGTGCCAGTAAAGCAAGGGAAACTAGCTCCTACGAGCAGTACTTC.

The J gene is TRBJ2-7, the V gene TRBV2; no firm D call. From germline, CDR1 is SNHLY and CDR2 FYNNEI. The ends were cut back, 2 bases at V and 6 bases at J, with 5 bases in the middle. The CDR3 loop spans 11 amino acids. CDR3 amino acids: CASSETGEQYF. CDR3 coding DNA: TGTGCCAGCAGTGAAACCGGCGAGCAGTACTTC.

The chain joins TRBV18 to TRBJ1-1; 7 nucleotides align to TRBD1. CDR1 is KGHSH, CDR2 LQKENI, per germline. V trimming: 5 bases; J trimming: 5 bases; junction bases outside the gene matches: 8. This CDR3 has 14 residues. CDR3 nucleotide sequence: TGTGCCAGCTCAACCACTTCAGGGGGGACTGAAGCTTTCTTT. Protein sequence: CASSTTSGGTEAFF.

This chain uses TRBV11-3 with TRBJ2-7; D may be TRBD2 (5 bases). The CDR3 loop spans 14 amino acids. Trimming stripped 1 base from V and 6 bases from J, with 13 bases between. The germline V gene has CDR1 SGHNT and CDR2 YENEEA. Here the CDR3 reads CASSLGAGYAEQYF. DNA for the CDR3: TGTGCCAGCAGCTTAGGCGCGGGTTACGCCGAGCAGTACTTC.

The chain is built from TRBV11-2 and TRBJ2-2; tentatively, D is TRBD1 (7 bases). The ends were cut back, 1 base at V and 11 bases at J, with 17 bases in the middle. The CDR3 is made up of 15 amino acids. CDR1 SGHAT and CDR2 FQNNGV come from the germline V gene. The CDR3 bases are TGTGCCAGCAGCTTAGCCAGGGGGGTCAGGGGAGAGCTGTTTTTT. As protein: CASSLARGVRGELFF.

The chain recombines TRBV7-2 with TRBJ2-7, with 8 bases lining up with TRBD1. V lost 5 bases to trimming and J lost 6 bases; unmatched junction nucleotides: 9. Germline CDR1 reads SGHTA; CDR2 reads FQGNSA. CDR3 size: 14 residues. In DNA form, the CDR3 reads TGTGCCAGCAGCCTCCACAGGGGGGTCCGCGAGCAGTACTTC. Amino acids: CASSLHRGVREQYF.

This chain uses TRBV9 with TRBJ2-7; D may be TRBD1 (5 bases). This CDR3 has 18 residues. Germline CDR1 reads SGDLS; CDR2 reads YYNGEE. V lost 4 bases, J lost 0 bases, and 23 bases lay in between. This chain's CDR3 is CASSHTRPQGESSYEQYF. The CDR3 region has the DNA TGTGCCAGCAGCCATACACGCCCGCAGGGCGAGAGCTCCTACGAGCAGTACTTC.

The CDR3 DNA reads TGTGCCAGCGGGAGAGGGACTAGGGACGAGACCCAGTACTTC. Its protein product is CASGRGTRDETQYF. The chain is built from TRBV9 and TRBJ2-5, with 8 nucleotides matching TRBD2. Germline V gene sequence: CDR1 SGDLS, CDR2 YYNGEE. This CDR3 is built from 14 residues. The V and J ends lost 7 bases and 5 bases, in that order; junction bases with no gene match: 10.

This chain uses TRBV7-6 with TRBJ2-2; no reliable D call. The germline CDR1 and CDR2 sequences are SGHVS and FNYEAQ. V was shortened by 5 bases and J by 5 bases, with 9 bases between the two germline ends. The CDR3 extends over 13 amino acids. The CDR3 nucleotides read TGTGCCAGCAGCGTCATGGGAACCGGGGAGCTGTTTTTT. Its translation is CASSVMGTGELFF.

The chain employs TRBV9 and TRBJ2-1; 10 nucleotides line up with TRBD1. Germline lookup yields CDR1 SGDLS and CDR2 YYNGEE. The CDR3 consists of 15 residues. V shed 2 bases and J 7 bases; nucleotides not matched to a gene: 6. The CDR3 region has the DNA TGTGCCAGCAGCGTCGCGGGACAGGGGAGGAATGAGCAGTTCTTC. Its translation is CASSVAGQGRNEQFF.

J is TRBJ2-7 and V is TRBV30; D perhaps matches TRBD2 (7 bases). The CDR3 has 13 amino acids. V was pared by 2 bases and J by 6 bases, with 14 bases between. Germline loops: CDR1 GTSNPN, CDR2 SVGIG (reference sequence). CDR3 DNA: TGTGCCTGGAGTCCTAGGGGGGGCGGCGAGCAGTACTTC. It is translated as CAWSPRGGGEQYF.

The chain links TRBV15 to TRBJ1-1; 8 bases map to TRBD1. The CDR3 has 15 residues. Unmatched junction bases numbered 4, after V lost 3 bases and J lost 1 base. Germline CDR1 LNHNV, CDR2 YYDKDF (reference sequence). The CDR3 protein is CATSRTGEGNTEAFF. For the CDR3, the DNA is TGTGCCACCAGCAGGACAGGGGAGGGGAACACTGAAGCTTTCTTT.

The genes are TRBV28 and TRBJ1-1; 8 positions agree with TRBD1. The CDR3 consists of 16 residues. Germline-derived CDR1 and CDR2 are MDHEN and SYDVKM. The trim removed 10 bases at V and 0 bases at J, leaving 13 bases unmatched. The CDR3 DNA follows: TGTGCCACCAAAACCCATCAGGGGGCTCTGAACACTGAAGCTTTCTTT. Protein sequence: CATKTHQGALNTEAFF.

The rearrangement links TRBV18 to TRBJ2-1; 7 positions match TRBD1. Germline assignment: CDR1 KGHSH and CDR2 LQKENI. Unmatched junction bases numbered 5, after V lost 3 bases and J lost 9 bases. The CDR3 is 13 amino acids. This chain's CDR3 is CASSPGQGVEQFF. As DNA, the CDR3 is TGTGCCAGCTCACCGGGCCAGGGGGTTGAGCAGTTCTTC.

The chain links TRBV9 to TRBJ2-2; 8 bases map to TRBD1. Germline V CDR1 and CDR2: SGDLS, YYNGEE. CDR3 length equals 20 residues. The junction had 22 bases not matched to a gene; V was cut back by 3 bases and J by 6 bases. CDR3 in amino acids: CASSAGPSTQGAFRPGELFF. The CDR3 DNA sequence: TGTGCCAGCAGCGCCGGTCCCTCAACTCAGGGGGCTTTTAGGCCCGGGGAGCTGTTTTTT.

This chain connects TRBV7-6 to TRBJ2-5, with 14 bases identical to TRBD2. CDR1 is SGHVS and CDR2 is FNYEAQ in the germline V gene. J gave up 5 bases and V 1 base, and 12 bases lay outside the gene matches. This CDR3 comprises 19 residues. CDR3 amino acids: CASSLDLSTSGGARETQYF. The CDR3 DNA is TGTGCCAGCAGCTTAGATCTCTCGACTAGCGGGGGGGCGAGGGAGACCCAGTACTTC.

This chain uses TRBV5-6 with TRBJ2-3; D is uncertain. Germline CDR1 is SGHDT and CDR2 is YYEEEE. Trimming took off 1 base at V and 2 bases at J, with 11 bases between the two ends. The CDR3 is 15 amino acids. CDR3 in DNA: TGTGCCAGCAGCTTGTTGGGCGTCAACACAGATACGCAGTATTTT. It translates to CASSLLGVNTDTQYF.

The rearrangement joins TRBV6-5 to TRBJ1-5; 7 bases are shared with TRBD1. CDR1 and CDR2 from the germline V gene are MNHEY and SVGAGI. This CDR3 comprises 15 residues. Trimming at V came to 7 bases and at J to 2 bases, leaving 8 bases not matched to a gene. In DNA, the CDR3 is TGTGCCAGCAAGCACAGGGGATCGGGCAATCAGCCCCAGCATTTT. Protein: CASKHRGSGNQPQHF.

This clone appeared once. The V call is TRBV5-4, the J call TRBJ2-3; 11 bases are a match to TRBD2. Germline V lookup: CDR1 SGHNT, CDR2 YYREEE (reference sequence). The CDR3 is 16 residues long. V gave up 6 bases and J gave up 6 bases; unmatched junction bases: 12. CDR3 in DNA: TGTGCCAGCACTGTTCCGGGACTAGCGGCCCCGGATACGCAGTATTTT. This translates into CASTVPGLAAPDTQYF.

The table lists this clone with a count of one. The J gene is TRBJ2-4, the V gene TRBV28, with 8 bases matching TRBD1. CDR1 is MDHEN, CDR2 SYDVKM, per germline. The CDR3 is 17 residues long. Trimming took 3 bases from V and 6 from J; bases not matched to a gene: 13. The CDR3 region is CASSFRMRRTGRNIQYF. Here the CDR3 DNA reads TGTGCCAGCAGTTTCAGAATGAGGAGGACAGGGCGAAACATTCAGTACTTC.

V gene TRBV18 combines with J gene TRBJ2-7; 11 nucleotides line up with TRBD2. Germline CDR1 reads KGHSH; CDR2 reads LQKENI. The CDR3 is 14 residues long. The J segment lost 4 bases and the V segment lost 1 base, leaving 0 bases of the junction unmatched. The CDR3 DNA sequence: TGTGCCAGCTCACCACGGACTAGCGGGTACGAGCAGTACTTC. Translation: CASSPRTSGYEQYF.

V usage is TRBV28 and J usage is TRBJ2-4; the match to TRBD1 covers 7 bases. The CDR3 totals 16 residues. J lost 8 bases, V lost 3 bases, and 13 bases had no gene match. In germline, CDR1 is MDHEN, CDR2 SYDVKM. The CDR3 DNA reads TGTGCCAGCAGTTTTAACGAGGTCGGACAGGATGACATTCAGTACTTC. Its translation is CASSFNEVGQDDIQYF.